This T cell receptor (beta chain) originates from a study of blood T cell repertoires in COVID-19 (dated by TCRdb to about 2020). Concerning the study at large: Samples covering the acute and convalescent phases of COVID-19 were provided by collaborators in the United States, Italy and Spain. The prospective study material was composed of cDNA or gDNA derived from T cells, B-cell-depleted T cells, or PBMCs. The dataset comprised deeply sampled blood TCRbeta repertoires from subjects exposed to, actively infected with, or recovered from COVID-19. The repertoires were made available in a free public database intended to serve as a resource for research on the immune response to SARS-CoV-2. The samples were drawn from two sources: the first 160 participants of the ongoing ImmuneRACE study, and 950 to 1,500 subjects contributed by 6 global collaborators. A de-identified subject ID, COVID-19 status, age in years and sex were almost always included in the sample metadata. Where available, HLA class I and class II types were obtained from metadata supplied by the sample provider rather than from assay-based typing. The study at large found these results: The quantity of clinical and demographic metadata differed by source and by participant and was supplied without curation.

Germline trimming amounts to 3 bases on V and 5 bases on J, with 4 as the count of junction bases outside the gene matches. From the cysteine up to the phenylalanine, the CDR3 has a length of 14 residues. CDR3 DNA only is kept here, 42 bases in frame from base 1. Taken from the germline V gene, the CDR1 and CDR2 loops are SGDLS and YYNGEE. A remark on this clone: Its binding antigen is unknown. No quality values exist for individual bases; no much larger clone is one base distant.

Collaborating institutions collected whole blood in K2EDTA tubes following their own protocols. For TCRbeta analysis, collaborators shipped samples in one of three forms: frozen whole blood, isolated PBMCs, or DNA extracted from either of those sample types. TCRbeta CDR3 regions were amplified from genomic DNA using the immunoSEQ Assay, a bias-controlled multiplex PCR. As for how the authors treated the data: Nucleated cell counts per sample were estimated from amplification of reference gene primers within the assay. Sequence reads were collapsed and filtered to measure the absolute abundance of every unique TCRbeta CDR3 rearrangement. For each sample, productive Simpson clonality was calculated by taking the square root of Simpson's diversity index across productive rearrangements. The immuneACCESS repertoire file appears here via TCRdb, limited to in-frame rearrangements. These files lack a portion of the clones; in checked studies, under half of the deficit traces to unresolved V genes, and the cause of the others is not known. D and trimming were read from the DNA, whereas the V and J calls and clone size are those reported in that table. For this sample there are over 90,000 clones; about nine tenths appear just once. In total, the top ten clones hold approximately 5.1% of the sample.

The sequence derives from a middle-aged man with acute or convalescent COVID-19. The specimen was peripheral blood. This receptor chain uses TRBV9 and TRBJ2-7, and 11 junction bases match TRBD2. The CDR3: CASSATSGIDEQYF. The base sequence is TGTGCCAGCAGCGCGACTAGCGGGATAGACGAGCAGTACTTC.